The following is a T cell receptor (beta chain) sequence with its context. Many counts were recorded for this clonotype. Which antigen it targets is not known. Per-nucleotide qualities are absent, and no much larger clonotype sits a single base away. The data were obtained in a study of human T cells and chemical hapten exposure (dated by TCRdb to the early 2020s). Regarding the study in general: For sensitization, 2% DPC in acetone was applied to an approximately 2 cm by approximately 2 cm area of upper inner arm skin. Throughout the roughly 24-week study period, patients were also given weekly therapeutic DPC doses on the scalp. Patch tests used Finn chambers with 0.01% DPC on the upper back, scored after 6 days by International Contact Dermatitis Research Group standards. The mostly female patient cohort included alopecia areata with under or over 50% scalp involvement, alopecia totalis and alopecia universalis. The libraries were sequenced as a pool, and the TCR yield per sample differed mostly because of small variations in library volumes within the pool. Peripheral blood TCR repertoire changes were tracked in vivo in alopecia patients during primary and secondary sensitization to the hapten diphenylcyclopropenone (DPC). Blood samples were taken from patients before sensitization (week 0) and at 2, 6 and about 24 weeks after DPC sensitization. For TCR sequencing, blood came from about 28 alopecia patients at anywhere from one to four time points (pre-sensitization, 2, 6 and 24 weeks). Each blood RNA sample was used to sequence both TCR alpha and TCR beta chains.

CDR1 and CDR2 (SQVTM, ANQGSEA) derive from the germline V gene. Trimming leaves V shorter by 4 bases and J shorter by 4 bases, with the junction holding 3 bases beyond the gene matches. Taken from cysteine to phenylalanine, the CDR3 has 12 residues. Only the CDR3 part of the read is kept: 36 bases, read in frame from the first base. The sample's time point label, in plain terms: patch test 1, 2 weeks after DPC sensitization. The treatment or condition label on this specimen signifies: therapeutic diphenylcyclopropenone sensitization with weekly scalp DPC. Total RNA was extracted from unfractionated whole blood collected in Tempus Blood RNA tubes. At each patch-test visit, blood was drawn before the patch test was applied. Patients were eligible if aged 18 to 70, diagnosed with alopecia and judged suitable for DPC therapy, and pregnant patients were excluded. Broad study findings and their caveats: Repeated subsampling changed both the strength of the expansion versus patch-test correlation and the threshold at which that correlation became significant. No change with DPC sensitization was found in the number of TCRs above 1 in 1000 frequency, and no evidence of global repertoire structure alterations was found. Because every patient had alopecia, a presumed autoimmune disease, the patients' immune response might differ from that of healthy individuals. Patch test score correlated positively with the number of PT1 expanded TCRs, reaching significance at thresholds 8, 16 and 32 but not at 4. Compared with pre-sensitization or healthy control sets, expanded TCRs formed significantly more large CDR3 similarity clusters, which is consistent with antigen-driven responses.

The library was prepared using RACE. The reads were generated on a NextSeq 500. Library preparation attached unique molecular identifiers to individual cDNA molecules for quantitative, reproducible TCR counting. From the authors' description of their analysis: Samples had a median of approximately 96,000 TCRs, with a range from about 23,224 to 690,600. The Decombinator software suite was used to annotate the V, J and CDR3 of the TCR reads. Every sample was subsampled to the same number of TCRs (28,000) for the PS versus PT1 abundance plots. Expanded TCRs were defined as absent before sensitization and observed at least eight times at the 2-week time point. TCRdb's own reprocessing of the public reads used fastp at Q25 and MiXCR and kept productive beta chains. Entries that share a CDR3 protein sequence are merged under the most common genes and DNA. The V and J calls shown here were made by TCRdb, not taken from the authors' results. Counted in this sample were fewer than 45,000 distinct CDR3 sequences; 3% to 4% of them appeared once. The ten largest clones take up roughly 24% of the sample.

The input for sequencing was whole blood, taken in connection with sensitization to the hapten diphenylcyclopropenone (DPC). The sequence was collected from a man between 45 and 60 years old with alopecia areata. Some clones in this sample may be carry-over from other donors' samples. The receptor chain draws on TRBV29-1 and TRBJ2-5; 7 bases in between match TRBD2. The bases are TGCAGCGTTGGATCGGGGGGAGAGACCCAGTACTTC. Its protein reads: CSVGSGGETQYF.